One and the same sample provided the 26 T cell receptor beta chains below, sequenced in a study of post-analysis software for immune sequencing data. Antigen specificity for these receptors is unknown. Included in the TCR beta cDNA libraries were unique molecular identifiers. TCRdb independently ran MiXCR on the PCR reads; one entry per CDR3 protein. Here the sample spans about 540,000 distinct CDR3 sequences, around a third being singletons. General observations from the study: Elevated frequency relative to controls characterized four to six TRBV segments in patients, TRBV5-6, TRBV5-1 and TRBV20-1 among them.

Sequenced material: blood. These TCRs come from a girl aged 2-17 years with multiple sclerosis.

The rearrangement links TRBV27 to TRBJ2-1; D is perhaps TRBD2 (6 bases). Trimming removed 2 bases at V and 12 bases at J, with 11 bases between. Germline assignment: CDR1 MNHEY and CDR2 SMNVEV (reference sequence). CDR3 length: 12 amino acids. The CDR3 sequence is CASSLRAGLQFF. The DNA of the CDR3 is TGTGCCAGCAGTTTACGGGCGGGGTTGCAGTTCTTC.

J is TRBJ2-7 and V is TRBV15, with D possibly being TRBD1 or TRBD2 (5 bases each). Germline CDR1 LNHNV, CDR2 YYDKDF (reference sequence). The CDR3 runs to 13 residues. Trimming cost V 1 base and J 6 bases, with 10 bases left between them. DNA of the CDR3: TGTGCCACCAGCAGAGTTCGGGGCGTCGAGCAGTACTTC. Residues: CATSRVRGVEQYF. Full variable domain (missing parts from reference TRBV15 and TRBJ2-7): DAMVIQNPRYQVTQFGKPVTLSCSQTLNHNVMYWYQQKSSQAPKLLFHYYDKDFNNEADTPDNFQSRRPNTSFCFLDIRSPGLGDTAMYLCATSRVRGVEQYFGPGTRLTVT.

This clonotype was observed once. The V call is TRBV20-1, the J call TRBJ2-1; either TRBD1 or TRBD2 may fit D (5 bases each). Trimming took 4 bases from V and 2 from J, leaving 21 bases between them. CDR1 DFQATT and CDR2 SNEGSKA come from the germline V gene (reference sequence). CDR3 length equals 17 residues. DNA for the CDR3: TGCAGTGCTACCCCAAACGCCATTGGGGGTCCCTACAATGAGCAGTTCTTC. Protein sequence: CSATPNAIGGPYNEQFF.

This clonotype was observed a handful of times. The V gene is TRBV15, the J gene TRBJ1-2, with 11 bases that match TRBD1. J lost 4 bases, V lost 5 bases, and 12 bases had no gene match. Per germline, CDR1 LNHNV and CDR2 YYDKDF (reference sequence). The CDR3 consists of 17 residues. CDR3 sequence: CATSGGTGGTRTYGYTF. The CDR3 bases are TGTGCCACCAGCGGCGGGACAGGGGGAACTAGGACCTATGGCTACACCTTC.

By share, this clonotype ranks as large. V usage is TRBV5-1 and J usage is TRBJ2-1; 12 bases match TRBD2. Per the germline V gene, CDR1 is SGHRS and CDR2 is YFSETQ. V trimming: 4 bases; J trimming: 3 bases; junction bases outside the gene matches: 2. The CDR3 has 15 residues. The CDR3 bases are TGCGCCAGCAGCCCGGGACTAGCGGGCTACAATGAGCAGTTCTTC. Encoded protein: CASSPGLAGYNEQFF.

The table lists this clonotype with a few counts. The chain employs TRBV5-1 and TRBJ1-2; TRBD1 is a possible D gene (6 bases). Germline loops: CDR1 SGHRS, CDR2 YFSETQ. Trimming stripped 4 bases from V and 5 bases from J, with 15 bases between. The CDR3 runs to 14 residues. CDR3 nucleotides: TGCGCCAGCAGCCACGGACAGAAGGGGTATGGCTACACCTTC. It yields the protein CASSHGQKGYGYTF.

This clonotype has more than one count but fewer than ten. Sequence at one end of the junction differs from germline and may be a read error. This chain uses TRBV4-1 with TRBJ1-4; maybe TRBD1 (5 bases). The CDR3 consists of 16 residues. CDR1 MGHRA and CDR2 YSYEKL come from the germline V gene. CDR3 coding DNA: TGCGCCAGCAGCCATACAGGTAACGGAGGTAATGAAACACTGTTTTTT. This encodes CASSHTGNGGNETLFF.

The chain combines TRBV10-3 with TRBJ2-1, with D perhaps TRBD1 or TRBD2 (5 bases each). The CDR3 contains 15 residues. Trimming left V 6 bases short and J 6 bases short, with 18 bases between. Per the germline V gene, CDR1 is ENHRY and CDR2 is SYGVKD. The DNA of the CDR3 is TGTGCCATCAGAGGATTTGAGGGGTACGGCAATGAGCAGTTCTTC. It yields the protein CAIRGFEGYGNEQFF.

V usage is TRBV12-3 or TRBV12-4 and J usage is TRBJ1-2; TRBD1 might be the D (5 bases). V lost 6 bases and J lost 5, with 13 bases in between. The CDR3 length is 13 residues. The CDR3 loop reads CASSEEGLYGYTF. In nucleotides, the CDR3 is TGTGCCAGCAGCGAGGAGGGACTTTATGGCTACACCTTC.

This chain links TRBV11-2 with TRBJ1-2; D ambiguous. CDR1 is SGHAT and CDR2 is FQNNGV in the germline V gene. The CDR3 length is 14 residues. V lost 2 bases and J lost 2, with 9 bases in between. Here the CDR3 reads CASSLLSGNYGYTF. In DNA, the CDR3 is TGTGCCAGCAGCTTACTCAGCGGAAACTATGGCTACACCTTC.

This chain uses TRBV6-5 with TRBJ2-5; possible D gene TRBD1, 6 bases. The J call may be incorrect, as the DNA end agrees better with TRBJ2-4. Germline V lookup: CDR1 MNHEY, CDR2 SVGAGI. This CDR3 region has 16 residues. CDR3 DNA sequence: TGTGCCAGCAGCGCCCTGACAGGAGGATACAAAAACATTCAGTACTTC. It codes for CASSALTGGYKNIQYF.

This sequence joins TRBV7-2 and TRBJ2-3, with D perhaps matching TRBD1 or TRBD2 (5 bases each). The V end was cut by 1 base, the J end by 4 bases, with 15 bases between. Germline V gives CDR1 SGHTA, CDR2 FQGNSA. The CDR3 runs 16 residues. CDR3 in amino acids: CASSLGLVGVADTQYF. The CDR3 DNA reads TGTGCCAGCAGCTTAGGTCTCGTGGGGGTCGCAGATACGCAGTATTTT.

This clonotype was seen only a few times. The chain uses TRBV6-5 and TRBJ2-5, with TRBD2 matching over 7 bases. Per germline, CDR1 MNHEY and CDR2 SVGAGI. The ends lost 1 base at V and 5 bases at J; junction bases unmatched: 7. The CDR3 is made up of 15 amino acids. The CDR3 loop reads CASSYWRGMAETQYF. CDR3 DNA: TGTGCCAGCAGTTACTGGCGGGGGATGGCGGAGACCCAGTACTTC.

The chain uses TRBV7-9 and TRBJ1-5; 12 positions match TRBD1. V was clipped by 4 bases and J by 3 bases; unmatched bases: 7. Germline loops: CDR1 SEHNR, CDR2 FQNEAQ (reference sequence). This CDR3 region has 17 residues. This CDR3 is CASSSGQGAIDNQPQHF. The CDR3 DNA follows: TGTGCCAGCAGCTCGGGACAGGGGGCAATAGACAATCAGCCCCAGCATTTT.

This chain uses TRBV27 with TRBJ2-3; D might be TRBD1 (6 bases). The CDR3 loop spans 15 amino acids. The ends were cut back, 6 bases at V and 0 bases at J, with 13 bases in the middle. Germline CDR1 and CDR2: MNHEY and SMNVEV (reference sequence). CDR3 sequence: CASSTIGGSTDTQYF. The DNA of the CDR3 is TGTGCCAGCAGCACCATAGGGGGTAGCACAGATACGCAGTATTTT.

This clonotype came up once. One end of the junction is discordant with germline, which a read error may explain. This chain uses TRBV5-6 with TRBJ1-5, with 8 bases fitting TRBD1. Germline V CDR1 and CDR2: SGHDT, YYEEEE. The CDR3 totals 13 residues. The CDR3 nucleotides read TGTGCCAGCAGCTCAGGGGGCTATCAGCCCCGGCATTTT. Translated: CASSSGGYQPRHF.

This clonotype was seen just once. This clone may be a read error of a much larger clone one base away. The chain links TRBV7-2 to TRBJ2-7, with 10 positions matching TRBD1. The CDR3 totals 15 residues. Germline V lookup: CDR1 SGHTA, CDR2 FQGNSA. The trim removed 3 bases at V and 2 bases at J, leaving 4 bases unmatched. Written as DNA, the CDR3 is TGTGCCAGCAGCTTTGCCGGGACAGGGGCCTACGAGCAGTACTTC. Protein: CASSFAGTGAYEQYF.

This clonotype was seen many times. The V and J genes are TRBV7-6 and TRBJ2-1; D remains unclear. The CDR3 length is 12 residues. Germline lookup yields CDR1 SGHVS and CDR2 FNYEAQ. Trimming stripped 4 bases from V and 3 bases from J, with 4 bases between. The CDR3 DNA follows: TGTGCCAGCAGCTCTGGCTACAATGAGCAGTTCTTC. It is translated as CASSSGYNEQFF.

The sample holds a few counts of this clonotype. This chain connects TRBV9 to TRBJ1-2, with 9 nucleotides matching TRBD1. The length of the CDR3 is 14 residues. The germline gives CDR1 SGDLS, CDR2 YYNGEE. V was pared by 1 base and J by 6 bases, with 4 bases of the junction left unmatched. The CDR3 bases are TGTGCCAGCAGCGTAAGCCGGGACAGGGATGGCTACACCTTC. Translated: CASSVSRDRDGYTF.

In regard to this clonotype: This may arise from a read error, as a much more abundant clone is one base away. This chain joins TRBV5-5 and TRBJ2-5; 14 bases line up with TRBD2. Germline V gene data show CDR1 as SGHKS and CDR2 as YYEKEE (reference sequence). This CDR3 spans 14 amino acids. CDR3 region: CAGRGLAGEETQYF. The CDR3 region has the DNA TGTGCCGGCAGGGGACTAGCGGGGGAAGAGACCCAGTACTTC.

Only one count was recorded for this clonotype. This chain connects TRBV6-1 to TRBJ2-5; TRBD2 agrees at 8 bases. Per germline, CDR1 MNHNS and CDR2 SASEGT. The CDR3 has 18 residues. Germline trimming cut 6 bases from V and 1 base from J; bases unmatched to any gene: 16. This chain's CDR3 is CASRRGAGAAISQETQYF. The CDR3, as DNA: TGTGCCAGCAGAAGAGGAGCGGGGGCCGCGATAAGCCAAGAGACCCAGTACTTC.

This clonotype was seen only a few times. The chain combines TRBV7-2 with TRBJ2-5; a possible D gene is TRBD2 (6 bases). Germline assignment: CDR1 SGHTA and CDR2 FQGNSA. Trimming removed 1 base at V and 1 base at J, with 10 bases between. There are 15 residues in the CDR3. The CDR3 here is CASSLVVGSQETQYF. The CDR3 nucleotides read TGTGCCAGCAGCTTAGTGGTCGGGAGCCAAGAGACCCAGTACTTC. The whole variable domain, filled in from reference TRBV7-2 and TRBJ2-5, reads GAGVSQSPSNKVTEKGKDVELRCDPISGHTALYWYRQSLGQGLEFLIYFQGNSAPDKSGLPSDRFSAERTGGSVSTLTIQRTQQEDSAVYLCASSLVVGSQETQYFGPGTRLLVL.

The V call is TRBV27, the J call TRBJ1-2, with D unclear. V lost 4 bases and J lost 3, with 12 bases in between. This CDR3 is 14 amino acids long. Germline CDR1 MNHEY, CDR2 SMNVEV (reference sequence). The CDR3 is CASSSLPDYYGYTF. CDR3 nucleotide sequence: TGTGCCAGCAGTTCCCTCCCGGACTACTATGGCTACACCTTC.

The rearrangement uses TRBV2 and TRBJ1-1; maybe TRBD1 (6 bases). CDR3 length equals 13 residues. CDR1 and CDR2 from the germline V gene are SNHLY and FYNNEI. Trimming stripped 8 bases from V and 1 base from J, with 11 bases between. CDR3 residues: CASRQERNTEAFF. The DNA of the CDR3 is TGTGCCAGCCGACAGGAGAGGAACACTGAAGCTTTCTTT.

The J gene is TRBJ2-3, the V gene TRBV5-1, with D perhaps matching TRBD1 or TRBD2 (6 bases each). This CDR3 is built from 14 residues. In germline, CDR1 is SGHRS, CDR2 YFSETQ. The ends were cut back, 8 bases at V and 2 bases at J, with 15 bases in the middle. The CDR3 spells CASLEGGTTDTQYF. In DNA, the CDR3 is TGCGCCAGTCTCGAAGGGGGGACCACAGATACGCAGTATTTT.

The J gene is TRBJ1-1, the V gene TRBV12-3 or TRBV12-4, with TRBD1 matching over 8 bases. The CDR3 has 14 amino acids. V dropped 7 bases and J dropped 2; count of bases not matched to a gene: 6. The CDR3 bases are TGTGCCAGCAAGATAGGACAGGGTAACACTGAAGCTTTCTTT. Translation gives CASKIGQGNTEAFF.